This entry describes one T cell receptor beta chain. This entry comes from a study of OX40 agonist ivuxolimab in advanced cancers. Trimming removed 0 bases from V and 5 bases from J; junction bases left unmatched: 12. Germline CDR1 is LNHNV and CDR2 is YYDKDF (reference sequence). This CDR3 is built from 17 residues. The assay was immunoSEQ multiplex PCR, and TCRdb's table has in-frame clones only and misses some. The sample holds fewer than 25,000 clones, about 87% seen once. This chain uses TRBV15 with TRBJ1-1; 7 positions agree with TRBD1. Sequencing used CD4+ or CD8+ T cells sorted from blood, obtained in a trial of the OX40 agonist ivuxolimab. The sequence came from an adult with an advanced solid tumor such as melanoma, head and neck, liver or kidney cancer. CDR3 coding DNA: TGTGCCACCAGCAGAGATAGGACAGGAATACAGAAAACTGAAGCTTTCTTT. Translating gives CATSRDRTGIQKTEAFF.